This TCR beta chain came from a study of PD-L1 blockade in urothelial cancer. Sequenced by immunoSEQ multiplex PCR; TCRdb stores in-frame clones only, minus some. The sample has about 40,000 clones, approximately 88% seen once. The CDR3 contains 13 residues. V was clipped by 7 bases and J by 7 bases, with 17 bases between them. Germline CDR1 is SNHLY and CDR2 is FYNNEI. Described time point: peripheral blood 6 weeks after treatment start. The specimen comprised PBMCs, sampled around atezolizumab (anti-PD-L1) treatment. The chain has TRBV2 and TRBJ2-7, with unresolved D. The sequence was obtained from a middle-aged man with urothelial cancer. The CDR3 sequence: CASNSVVNEEQYF. In DNA form, the CDR3 reads TGTGCCAGCAACTCCGTCGTAAACGAGGAGCAGTACTTC.